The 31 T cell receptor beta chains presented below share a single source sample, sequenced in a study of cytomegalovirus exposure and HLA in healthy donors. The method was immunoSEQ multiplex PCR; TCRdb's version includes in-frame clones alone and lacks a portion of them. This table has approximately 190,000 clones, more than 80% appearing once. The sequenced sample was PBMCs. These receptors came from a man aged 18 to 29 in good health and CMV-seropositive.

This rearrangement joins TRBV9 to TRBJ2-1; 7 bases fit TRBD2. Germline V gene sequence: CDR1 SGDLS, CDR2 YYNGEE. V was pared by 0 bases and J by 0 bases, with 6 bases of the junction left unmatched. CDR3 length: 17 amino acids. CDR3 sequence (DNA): TGTGCCAGCAGCGTAGGTGGAGCGGGACCCTCCTACAATGAGCAGTTCTTC. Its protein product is CASSVGGAGPSYNEQFF.

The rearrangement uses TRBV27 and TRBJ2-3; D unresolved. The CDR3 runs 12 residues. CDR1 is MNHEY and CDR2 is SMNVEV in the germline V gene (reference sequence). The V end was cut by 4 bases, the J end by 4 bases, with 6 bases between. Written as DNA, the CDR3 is TGTGCCAGCAGTTCGAGGTCAGATACGCAGTATTTT. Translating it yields CASSSRSDTQYF.

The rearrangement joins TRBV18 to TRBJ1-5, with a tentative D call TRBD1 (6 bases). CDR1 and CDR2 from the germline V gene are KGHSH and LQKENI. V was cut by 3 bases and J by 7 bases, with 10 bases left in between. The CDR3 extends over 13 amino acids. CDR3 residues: CASSPQRGQPQHF. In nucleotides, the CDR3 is TGTGCCAGCTCACCCCAGAGGGGGCAGCCCCAGCATTTT.

CDR3 region: CASSLRVNSYEQYF. As DNA, the CDR3 is TGTGCCAGCAGTTTACGGGTTAACTCCTACGAGCAGTACTTC. J is TRBJ2-7 and V is TRBV28, with D hard to call. Germline V gives CDR1 MDHEN, CDR2 SYDVKM. CDR3 length: 14 residues. V shed 2 bases and J shed 0 bases, with 8 bases lying between them.

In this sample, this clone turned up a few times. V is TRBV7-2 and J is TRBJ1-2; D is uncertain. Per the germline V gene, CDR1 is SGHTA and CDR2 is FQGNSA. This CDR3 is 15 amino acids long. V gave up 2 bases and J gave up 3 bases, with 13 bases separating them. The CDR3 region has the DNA TGTGCCAGCAGCTTAACCGGCCAGCGATACTATGGCTACACCTTC. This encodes CASSLTGQRYYGYTF.

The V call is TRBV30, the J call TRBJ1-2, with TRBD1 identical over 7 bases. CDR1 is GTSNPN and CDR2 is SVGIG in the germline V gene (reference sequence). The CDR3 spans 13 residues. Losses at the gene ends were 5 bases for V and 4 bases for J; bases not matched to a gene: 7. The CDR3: CAWAYQGVYGYTF. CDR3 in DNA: TGTGCCTGGGCCTACCAGGGGGTCTATGGCTACACCTTC.

CDR3 loop: CASSPDGVDTIYF. The CDR3 DNA follows: TGTGCCAGCAGCCCGGACGGGGTAGACACCATATATTTT. The J gene is TRBJ1-3, the V gene TRBV9; D unresolved. The CDR3 contains 13 residues. The germline CDR1 and CDR2 sequences are SGDLS and YYNGEE. V dropped 4 bases and J dropped 8 bases, with 13 bases sitting between them.

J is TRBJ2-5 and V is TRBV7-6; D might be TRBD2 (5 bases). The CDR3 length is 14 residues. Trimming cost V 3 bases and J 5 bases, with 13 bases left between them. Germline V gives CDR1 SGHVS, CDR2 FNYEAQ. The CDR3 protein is CASSFVASGETQYF. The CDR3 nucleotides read TGTGCCAGCAGCTTCGTTGCGTCGGGGGAGACCCAGTACTTC.

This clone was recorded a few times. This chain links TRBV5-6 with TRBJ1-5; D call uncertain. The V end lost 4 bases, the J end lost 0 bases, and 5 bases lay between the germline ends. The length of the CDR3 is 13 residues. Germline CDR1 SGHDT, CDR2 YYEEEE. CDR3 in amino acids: CASSGHSNQPQHF. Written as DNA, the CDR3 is TGTGCCAGCAGCGGCCATAGCAATCAGCCCCAGCATTTT.

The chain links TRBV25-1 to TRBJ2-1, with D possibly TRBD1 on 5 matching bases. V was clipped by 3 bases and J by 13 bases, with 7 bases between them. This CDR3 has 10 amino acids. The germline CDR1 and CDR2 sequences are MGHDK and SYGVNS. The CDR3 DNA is TGTGCCAGCAGTGACAGGACACAGTTCTTC. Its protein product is CASSDRTQFF.

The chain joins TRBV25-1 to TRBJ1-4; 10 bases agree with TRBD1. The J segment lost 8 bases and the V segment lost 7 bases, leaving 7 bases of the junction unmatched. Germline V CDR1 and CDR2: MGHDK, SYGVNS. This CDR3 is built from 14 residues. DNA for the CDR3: TGTGCCAGCACTTCCGGGACAGGGGACGAAAAACTGTTTTTT. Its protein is CASTSGTGDEKLFF. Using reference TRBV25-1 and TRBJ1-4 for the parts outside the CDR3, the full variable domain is EADIYQTPRYLVIGTGKKITLECSQTMGHDKMYWYQQDPGMELHLIHYSYGVNSTEKGDLSSESTVSRIRTEHFPLTLESARPSHTSQYLCASTSGTGDEKLFFGSGTQLSVL.

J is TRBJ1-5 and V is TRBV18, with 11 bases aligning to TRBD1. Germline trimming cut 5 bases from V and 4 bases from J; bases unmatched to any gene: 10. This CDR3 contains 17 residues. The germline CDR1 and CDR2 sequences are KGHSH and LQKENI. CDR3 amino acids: CASSSPRTGGGNQPQHF. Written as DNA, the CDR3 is TGTGCCAGCTCATCCCCCCGGACAGGGGGCGGGAATCAGCCCCAGCATTTT. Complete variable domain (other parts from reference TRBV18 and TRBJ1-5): NAGVMQNPRHLVRRRGQEARLRCSPMKGHSHVYWYRQLPEEGLKFMVYLQKENIIDESGMPKERFSAEFPKEGPSILRIQQVVRGDSAAYFCASSSPRTGGGNQPQHFGDGTRLSIL.

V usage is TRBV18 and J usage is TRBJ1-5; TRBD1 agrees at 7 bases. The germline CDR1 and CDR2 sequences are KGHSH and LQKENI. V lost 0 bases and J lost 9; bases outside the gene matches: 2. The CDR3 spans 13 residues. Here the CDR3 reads CASSPPQGGPQHF. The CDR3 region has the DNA TGTGCCAGCTCACCACCCCAGGGGGGGCCCCAGCATTTT.

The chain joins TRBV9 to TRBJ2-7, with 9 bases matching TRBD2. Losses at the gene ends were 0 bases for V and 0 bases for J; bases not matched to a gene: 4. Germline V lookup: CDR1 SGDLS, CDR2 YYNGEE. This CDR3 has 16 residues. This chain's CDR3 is CASSVGPAGGSYEQYF. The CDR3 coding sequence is TGTGCCAGCAGCGTAGGCCCAGCGGGAGGCTCCTACGAGCAGTACTTC.

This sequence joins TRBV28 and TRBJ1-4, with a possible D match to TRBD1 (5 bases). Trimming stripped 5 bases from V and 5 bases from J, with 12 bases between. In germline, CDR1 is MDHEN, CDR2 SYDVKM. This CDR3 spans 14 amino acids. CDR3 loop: CASSPGGVNEKLFF. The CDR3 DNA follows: TGTGCCAGCAGTCCCGGGGGAGTAAATGAAAAACTGTTTTTT.

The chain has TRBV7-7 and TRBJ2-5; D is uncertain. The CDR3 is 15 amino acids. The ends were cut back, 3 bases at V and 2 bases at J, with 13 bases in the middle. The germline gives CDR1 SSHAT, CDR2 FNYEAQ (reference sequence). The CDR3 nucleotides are TGTGCCAGCAGCTTTTCCTTCGGTACTCAAGAGACCCAGTACTTC. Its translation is CASSFSFGTQETQYF.

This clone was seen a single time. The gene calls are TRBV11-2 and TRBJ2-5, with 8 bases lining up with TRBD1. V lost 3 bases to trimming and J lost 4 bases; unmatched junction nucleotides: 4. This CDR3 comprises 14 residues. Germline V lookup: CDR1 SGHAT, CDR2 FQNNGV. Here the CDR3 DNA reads TGTGCCAGCAGCTTGGGACAGGAAAGAGAGACCCAGTACTTC. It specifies CASSLGQERETQYF.

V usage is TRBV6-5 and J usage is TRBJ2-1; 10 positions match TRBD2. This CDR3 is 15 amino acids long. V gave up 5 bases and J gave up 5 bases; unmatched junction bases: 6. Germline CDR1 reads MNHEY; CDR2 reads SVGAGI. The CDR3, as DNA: TGTGCCAGCAGTCCCCTAGCGGGAGTTGACAATGAGCAGTTCTTC. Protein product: CASSPLAGVDNEQFF.

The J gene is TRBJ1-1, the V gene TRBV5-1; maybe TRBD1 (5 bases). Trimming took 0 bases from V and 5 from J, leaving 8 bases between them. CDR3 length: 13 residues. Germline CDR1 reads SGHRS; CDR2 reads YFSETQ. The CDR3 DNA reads TGCGCCAGCAGCTTGGTGCGGGGGACTGAAGCTTTCTTT. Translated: CASSLVRGTEAFF.

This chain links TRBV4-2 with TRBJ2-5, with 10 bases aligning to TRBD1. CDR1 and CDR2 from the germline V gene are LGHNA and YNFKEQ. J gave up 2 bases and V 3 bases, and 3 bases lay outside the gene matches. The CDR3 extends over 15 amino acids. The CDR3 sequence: CASSQGQGRQETQYF. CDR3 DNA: TGTGCCAGCAGCCAGGGACAGGGGCGACAAGAGACCCAGTACTTC.

CDR3 bases: TGTGCCAGCAGCTTGGGGACTTCATACCCGGGGGGCTACACCTTC. Translated: CASSLGTSYPGGYTF. The chain employs TRBV5-4 and TRBJ1-2; D gene unclear. Germline V gene data show CDR1 as SGHNT and CDR2 as YYREEE (reference sequence). Between the trimmed V and J ends, which lost 0 bases and 8 bases, there was a span of 17 bases. The CDR3 sequence is 15 residues long.

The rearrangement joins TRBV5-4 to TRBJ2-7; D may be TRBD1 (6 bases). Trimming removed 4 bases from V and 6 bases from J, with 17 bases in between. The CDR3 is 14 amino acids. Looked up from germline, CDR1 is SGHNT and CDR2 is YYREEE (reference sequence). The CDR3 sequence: CASSRMDRALEQYF. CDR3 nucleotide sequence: TGTGCCAGCAGCAGGATGGACAGAGCTCTCGAGCAGTACTTC.

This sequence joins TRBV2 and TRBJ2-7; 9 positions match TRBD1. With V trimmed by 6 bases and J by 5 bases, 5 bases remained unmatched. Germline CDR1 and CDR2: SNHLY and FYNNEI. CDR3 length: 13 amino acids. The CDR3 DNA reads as TGTGCCAGCAGGTACAGGGGGCGCGACGAGCAGTACTTC. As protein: CASRYRGRDEQYF.

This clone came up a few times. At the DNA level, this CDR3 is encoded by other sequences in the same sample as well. The CDR3 here is CASSFGGIYEQYF. CDR3 nucleotide sequence: TGTGCCAGCAGTTTCGGGGGAATCTACGAGCAGTACTTC. The rearrangement uses TRBV27 and TRBJ2-7; tentative D call: TRBD2 (6 bases). This CDR3 comprises 13 residues. Germline values: CDR1 MNHEY, CDR2 SMNVEV (reference sequence). V lost 3 bases and J 3 bases, leaving 9 bases between the germline ends.

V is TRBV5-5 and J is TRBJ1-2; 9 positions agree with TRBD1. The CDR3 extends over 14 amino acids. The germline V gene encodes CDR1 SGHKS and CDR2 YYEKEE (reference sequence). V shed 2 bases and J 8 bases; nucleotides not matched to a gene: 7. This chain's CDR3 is CASSLGTGRRGYTF. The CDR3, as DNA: TGTGCCAGCAGCTTAGGGACAGGGAGAAGAGGCTACACCTTC. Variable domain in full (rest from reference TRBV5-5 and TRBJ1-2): DAGVTQSPTHLIKTRGQQVTLRCSPISGHKSVSWYQQVLGQGPQFIFQYYEKEERGRGNFPDRFSARQFPNYSSELNVNALLLGDSALYLCASSLGTGRRGYTFGSGTRLTVV.

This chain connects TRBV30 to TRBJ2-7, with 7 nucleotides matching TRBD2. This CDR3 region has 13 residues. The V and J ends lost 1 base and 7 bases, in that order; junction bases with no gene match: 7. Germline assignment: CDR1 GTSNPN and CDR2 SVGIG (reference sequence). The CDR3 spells CAWSGVGGNEQYF. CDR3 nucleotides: TGTGCCTGGAGTGGGGTGGGAGGGAATGAGCAGTACTTC. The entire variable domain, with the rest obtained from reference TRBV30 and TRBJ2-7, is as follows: SQTIHQWPATLVQPVGSPLSLECTVEGTSNPNLYWYRQAAGRGLQLLFYSVGIGQISSEVPQNLSASRPQDRQFILSSKKLLLSDSGFYLCAWSGVGGNEQYFGPGTRLTVT.

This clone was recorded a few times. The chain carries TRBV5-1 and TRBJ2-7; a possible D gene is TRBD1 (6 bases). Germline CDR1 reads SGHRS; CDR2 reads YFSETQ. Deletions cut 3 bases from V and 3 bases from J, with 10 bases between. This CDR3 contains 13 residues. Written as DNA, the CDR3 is TGCGCCAGCAGCTGGGGACAAATCTACGAGCAGTACTTC. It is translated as CASSWGQIYEQYF.

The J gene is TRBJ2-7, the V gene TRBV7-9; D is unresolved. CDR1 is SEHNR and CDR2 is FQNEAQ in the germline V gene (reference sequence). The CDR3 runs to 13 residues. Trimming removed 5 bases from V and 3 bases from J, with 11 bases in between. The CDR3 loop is CASSDSTGYEQYF. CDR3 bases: TGTGCCAGCAGCGATAGCACGGGCTACGAGCAGTACTTC. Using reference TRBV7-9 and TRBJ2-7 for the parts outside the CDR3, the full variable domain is DTGVSQNPRHKITKRGQNVTFRCDPISEHNRLYWYRQTLGQGPEFLTYFQNEAQLEKSRLLSDRFSAERPKGSFSTLEIQRTEQGDSAMYLCASSDSTGYEQYFGPGTRLTVT.

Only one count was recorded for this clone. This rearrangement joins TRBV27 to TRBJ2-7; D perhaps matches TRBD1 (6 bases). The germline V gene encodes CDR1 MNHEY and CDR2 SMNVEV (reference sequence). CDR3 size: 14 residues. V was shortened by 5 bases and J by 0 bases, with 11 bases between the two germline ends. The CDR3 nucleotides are TGTGCCAGCAGTGCGACAGGTACCTCCTACGAGCAGTACTTC. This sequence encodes CASSATGTSYEQYF.

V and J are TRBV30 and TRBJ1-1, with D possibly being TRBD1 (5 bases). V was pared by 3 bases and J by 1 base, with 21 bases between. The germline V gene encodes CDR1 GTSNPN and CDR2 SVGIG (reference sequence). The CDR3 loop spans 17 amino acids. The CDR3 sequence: CAWRETSGPGWNTEAFF. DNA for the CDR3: TGTGCCTGGAGGGAGACCTCAGGGCCCGGATGGAACACTGAAGCTTTCTTT.

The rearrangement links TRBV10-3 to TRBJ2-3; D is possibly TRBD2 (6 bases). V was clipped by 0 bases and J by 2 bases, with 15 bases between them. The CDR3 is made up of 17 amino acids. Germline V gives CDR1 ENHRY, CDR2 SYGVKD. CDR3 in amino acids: CAISESAGRGVTDTQYF. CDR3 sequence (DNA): TGTGCCATCAGTGAGTCGGCGGGAAGAGGGGTCACAGATACGCAGTATTTT.